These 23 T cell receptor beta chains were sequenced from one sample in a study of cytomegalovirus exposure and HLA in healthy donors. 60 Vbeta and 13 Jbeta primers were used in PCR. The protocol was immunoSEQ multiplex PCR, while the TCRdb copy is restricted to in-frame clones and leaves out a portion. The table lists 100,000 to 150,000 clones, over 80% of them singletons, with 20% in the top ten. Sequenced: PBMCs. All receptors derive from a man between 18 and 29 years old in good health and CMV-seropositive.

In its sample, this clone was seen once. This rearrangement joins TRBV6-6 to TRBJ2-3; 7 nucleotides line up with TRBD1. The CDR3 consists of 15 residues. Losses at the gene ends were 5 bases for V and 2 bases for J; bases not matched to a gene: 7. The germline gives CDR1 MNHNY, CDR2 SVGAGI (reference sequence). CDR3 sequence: CASSNTGELTDTQYF. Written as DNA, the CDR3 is TGTGCCAGCAGTAACACAGGGGAGCTCACAGATACGCAGTATTTT.

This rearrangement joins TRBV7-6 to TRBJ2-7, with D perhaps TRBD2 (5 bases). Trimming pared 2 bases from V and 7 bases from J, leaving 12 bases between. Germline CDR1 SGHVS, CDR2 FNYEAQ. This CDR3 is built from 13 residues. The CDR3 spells CASSLSRLAEQYF. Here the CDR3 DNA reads TGTGCCAGCAGCTTAAGCCGGTTAGCGGAGCAGTACTTC. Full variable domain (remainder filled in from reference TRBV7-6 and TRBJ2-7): GAGVSQSPRYKVTKRGQDVALRCDPISGHVSLYWYRQALGQGPEFLTYFNYEAQQDKSGLPNDRFSAERPEGSISTLTIQRTEQRDSAMYRCASSLSRLAEQYFGPGTRLTVT.

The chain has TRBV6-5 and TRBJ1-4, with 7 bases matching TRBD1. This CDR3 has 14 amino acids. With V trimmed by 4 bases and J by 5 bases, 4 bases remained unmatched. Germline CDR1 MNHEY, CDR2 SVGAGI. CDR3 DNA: TGTGCCAGCAGTTCCGGGACAGCGAATGAAAAACTGTTTTTT. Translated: CASSSGTANEKLFF.

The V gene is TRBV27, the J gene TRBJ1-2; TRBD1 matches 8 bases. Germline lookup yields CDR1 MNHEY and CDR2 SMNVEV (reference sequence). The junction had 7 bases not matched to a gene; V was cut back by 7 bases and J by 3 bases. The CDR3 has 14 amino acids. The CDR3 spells CASNPSGQDYGYTF. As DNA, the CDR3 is TGTGCCAGCAATCCGTCGGGACAGGACTATGGCTACACCTTC.

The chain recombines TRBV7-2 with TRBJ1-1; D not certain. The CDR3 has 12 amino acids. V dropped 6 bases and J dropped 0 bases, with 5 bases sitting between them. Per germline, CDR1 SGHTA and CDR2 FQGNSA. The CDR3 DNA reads TGTGCCAGCAGACTGATGAACACTGAAGCTTTCTTT. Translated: CASRLMNTEAFF.

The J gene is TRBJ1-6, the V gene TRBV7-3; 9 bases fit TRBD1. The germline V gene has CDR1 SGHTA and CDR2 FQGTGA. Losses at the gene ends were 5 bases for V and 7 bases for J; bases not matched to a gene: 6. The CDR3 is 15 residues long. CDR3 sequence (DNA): TGTGCCAGCAGCCTCACCGGGACAGGGAATTCACCCCTCCACTTT. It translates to CASSLTGTGNSPLHF. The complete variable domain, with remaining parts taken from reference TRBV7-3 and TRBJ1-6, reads GAGVSQTPSNKVTEKGKYVELRCDPISGHTALYWYRQSLGQGPEFLIYFQGTGAADDSGLPNDRFFAVRPEGSVSTLKIQRTERGDSAVYLCASSLTGTGNSPLHFGNGTRLTVT.

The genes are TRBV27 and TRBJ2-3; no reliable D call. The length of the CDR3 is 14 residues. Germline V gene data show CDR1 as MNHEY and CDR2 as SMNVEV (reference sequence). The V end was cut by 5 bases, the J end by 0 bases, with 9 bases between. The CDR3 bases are TGTGCCAGCAGTCCGCTAGAGAGCACAGATACGCAGTATTTT. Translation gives CASSPLESTDTQYF.

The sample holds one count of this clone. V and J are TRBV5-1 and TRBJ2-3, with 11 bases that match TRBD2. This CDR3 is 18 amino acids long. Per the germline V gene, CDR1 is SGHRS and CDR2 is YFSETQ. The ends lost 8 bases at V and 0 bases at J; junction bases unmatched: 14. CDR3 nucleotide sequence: TGCGCCAGTCACCTGGGGACTAGCGGACGCTCTAGCACAGATACGCAGTATTTT. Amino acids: CASHLGTSGRSSTDTQYF. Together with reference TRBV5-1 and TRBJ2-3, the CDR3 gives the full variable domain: KAGVTQTPRYLIKTRGQQVTLSCSPISGHRSVSWYQQTPGQGLQFLFEYFSETQRNKGNFPGRFSGRQFSNSRSEMNVSTLELGDSALYLCASHLGTSGRSSTDTQYFGPGTRLTVL.

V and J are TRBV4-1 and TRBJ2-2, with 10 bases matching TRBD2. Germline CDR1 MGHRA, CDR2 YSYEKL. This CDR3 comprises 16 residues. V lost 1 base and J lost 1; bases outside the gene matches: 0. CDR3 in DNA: TGCGCCAGCAGCCAAGGGACTAGCGGGAACACCGGGGAGCTGTTTTTT. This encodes CASSQGTSGNTGELFF.

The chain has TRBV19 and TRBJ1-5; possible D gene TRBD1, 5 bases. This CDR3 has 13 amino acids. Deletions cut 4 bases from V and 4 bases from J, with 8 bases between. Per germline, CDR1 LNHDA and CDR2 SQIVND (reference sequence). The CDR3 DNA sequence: TGTGCCAGTAGTAGGCAGGGTAATCAGCCCCAGCATTTT. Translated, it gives CASSRQGNQPQHF.

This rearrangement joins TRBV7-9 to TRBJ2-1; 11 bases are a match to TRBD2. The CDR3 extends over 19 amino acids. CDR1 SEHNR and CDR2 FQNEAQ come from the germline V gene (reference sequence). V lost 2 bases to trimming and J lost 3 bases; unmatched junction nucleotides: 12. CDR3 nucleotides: TGTGCCAGCAGCTTATACGAATCGGTGGGACTAGCGGTCTACAATGAGCAGTTCTTC. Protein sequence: CASSLYESVGLAVYNEQFF.

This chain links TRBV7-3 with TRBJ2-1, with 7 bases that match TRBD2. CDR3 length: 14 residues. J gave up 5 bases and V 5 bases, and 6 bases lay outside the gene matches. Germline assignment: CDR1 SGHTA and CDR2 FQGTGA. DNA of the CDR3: TGTGCCAGCAGCCTAAGCGGGACTCACAATGAGCAGTTCTTC. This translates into CASSLSGTHNEQFF.

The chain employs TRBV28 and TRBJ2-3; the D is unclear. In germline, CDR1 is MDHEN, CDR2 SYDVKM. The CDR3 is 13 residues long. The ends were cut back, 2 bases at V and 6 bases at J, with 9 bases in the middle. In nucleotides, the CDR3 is TGTGCCAGCAGTTTAACCCCCGAGGATACGCAGTATTTT. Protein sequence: CASSLTPEDTQYF.

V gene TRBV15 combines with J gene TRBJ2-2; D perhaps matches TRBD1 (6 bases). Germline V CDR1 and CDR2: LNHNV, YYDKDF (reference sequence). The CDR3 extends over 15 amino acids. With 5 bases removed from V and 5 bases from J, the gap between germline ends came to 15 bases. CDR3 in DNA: TGTGCCACCAGCGTGGACAGTCCCGTTACCGGGGAGCTGTTTTTT. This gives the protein CATSVDSPVTGELFF.

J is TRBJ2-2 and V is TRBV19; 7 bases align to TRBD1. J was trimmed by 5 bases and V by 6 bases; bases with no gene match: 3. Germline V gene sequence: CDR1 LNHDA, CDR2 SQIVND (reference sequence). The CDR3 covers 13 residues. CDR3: CASRGQTTGELFF. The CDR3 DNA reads TGTGCCAGTAGGGGACAGACAACCGGGGAGCTGTTTTTT.

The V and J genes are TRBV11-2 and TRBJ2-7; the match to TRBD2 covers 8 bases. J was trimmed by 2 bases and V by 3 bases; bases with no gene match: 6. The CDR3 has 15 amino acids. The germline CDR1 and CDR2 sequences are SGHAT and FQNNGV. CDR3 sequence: CASSFLAGNTYEQYF. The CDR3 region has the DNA TGTGCCAGCAGCTTTCTAGCGGGCAACACCTACGAGCAGTACTTC.

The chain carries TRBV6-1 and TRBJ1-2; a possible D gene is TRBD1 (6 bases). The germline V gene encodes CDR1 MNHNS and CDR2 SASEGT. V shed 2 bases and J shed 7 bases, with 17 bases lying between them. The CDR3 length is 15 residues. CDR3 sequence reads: CASSERGRGAGGYTF. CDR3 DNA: TGTGCCAGCAGTGAACGTGGCAGGGGCGCTGGTGGCTACACCTTC.

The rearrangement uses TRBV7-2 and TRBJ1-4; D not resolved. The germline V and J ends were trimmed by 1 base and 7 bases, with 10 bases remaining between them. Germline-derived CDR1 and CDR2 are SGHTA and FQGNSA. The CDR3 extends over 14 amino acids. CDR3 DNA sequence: TGTGCCAGCAGCTTAGAGCAACGGGTTGAAAAACTGTTTTTT. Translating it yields CASSLEQRVEKLFF. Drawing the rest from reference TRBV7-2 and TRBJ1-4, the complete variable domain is GAGVSQSPSNKVTEKGKDVELRCDPISGHTALYWYRQSLGQGLEFLIYFQGNSAPDKSGLPSDRFSAERTGGSVSTLTIQRTQQEDSAVYLCASSLEQRVEKLFFGSGTQLSVL.

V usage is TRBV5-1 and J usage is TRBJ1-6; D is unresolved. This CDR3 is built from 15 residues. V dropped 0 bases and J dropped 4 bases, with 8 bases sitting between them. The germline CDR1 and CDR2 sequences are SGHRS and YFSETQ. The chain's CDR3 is CASSLVGGYNSPLHF. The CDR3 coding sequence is TGCGCCAGCAGCTTGGTCGGAGGGTATAATTCACCCCTCCACTTT.

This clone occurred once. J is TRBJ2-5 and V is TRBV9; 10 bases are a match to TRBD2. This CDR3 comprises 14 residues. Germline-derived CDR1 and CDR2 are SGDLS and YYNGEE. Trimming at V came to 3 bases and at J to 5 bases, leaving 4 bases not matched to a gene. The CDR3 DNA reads TGTGCCAGCAGCGCTAGCGGGGGACGCGAGACCCAGTACTTC. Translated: CASSASGGRETQYF. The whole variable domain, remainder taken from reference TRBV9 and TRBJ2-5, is DSGVTQTPKHLITATGQRVTLRCSPRSGDLSVYWYQQSLDQGLQFLIQYYNGEERAKGNILERFSAQQFPDLHSELNLSSLELGDSALYFCASSASGGRETQYFGPGTRLLVL.

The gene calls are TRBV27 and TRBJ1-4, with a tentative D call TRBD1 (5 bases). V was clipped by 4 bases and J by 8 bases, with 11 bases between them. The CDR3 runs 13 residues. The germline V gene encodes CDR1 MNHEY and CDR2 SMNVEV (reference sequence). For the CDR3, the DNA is TGTGCCAGCAGTTGGGGGGTCGGGGAAAAACTGTTTTTT. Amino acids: CASSWGVGEKLFF.

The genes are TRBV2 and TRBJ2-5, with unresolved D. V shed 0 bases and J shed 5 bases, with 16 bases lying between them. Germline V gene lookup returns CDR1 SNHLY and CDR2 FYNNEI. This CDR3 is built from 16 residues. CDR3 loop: CASSEALLSLAETQYF. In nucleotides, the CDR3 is TGTGCCAGCAGTGAAGCGCTTCTTAGCCTGGCGGAGACCCAGTACTTC.

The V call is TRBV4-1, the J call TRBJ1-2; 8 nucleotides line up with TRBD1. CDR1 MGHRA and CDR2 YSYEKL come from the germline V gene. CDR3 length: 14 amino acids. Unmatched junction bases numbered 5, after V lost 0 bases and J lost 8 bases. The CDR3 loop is CASSQDNRGEGYTF. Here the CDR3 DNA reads TGCGCCAGCAGCCAAGATAACAGGGGGGAAGGCTACACCTTC.